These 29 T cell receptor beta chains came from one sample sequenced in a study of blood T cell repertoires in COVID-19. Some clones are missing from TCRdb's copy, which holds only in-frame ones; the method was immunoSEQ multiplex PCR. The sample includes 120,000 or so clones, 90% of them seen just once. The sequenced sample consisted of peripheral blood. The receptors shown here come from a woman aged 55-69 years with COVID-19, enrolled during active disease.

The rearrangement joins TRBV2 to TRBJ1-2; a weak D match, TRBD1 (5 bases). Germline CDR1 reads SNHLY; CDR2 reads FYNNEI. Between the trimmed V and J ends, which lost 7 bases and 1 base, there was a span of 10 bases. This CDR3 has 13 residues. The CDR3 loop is CASKTEYNYGYTF. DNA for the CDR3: TGTGCCAGCAAGACAGAGTATAACTATGGCTACACCTTC.

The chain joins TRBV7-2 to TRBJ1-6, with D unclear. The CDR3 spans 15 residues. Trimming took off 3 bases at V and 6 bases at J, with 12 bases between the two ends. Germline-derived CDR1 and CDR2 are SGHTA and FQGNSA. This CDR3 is CASSFDGYPNSPLHF. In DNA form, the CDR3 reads TGTGCCAGCAGCTTTGACGGGTACCCTAATTCACCCCTCCACTTT.

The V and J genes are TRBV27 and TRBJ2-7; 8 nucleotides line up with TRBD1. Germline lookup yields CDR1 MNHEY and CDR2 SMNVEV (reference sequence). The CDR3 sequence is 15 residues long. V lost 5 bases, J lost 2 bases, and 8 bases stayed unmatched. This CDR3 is CASSLGTGNTYEQYF. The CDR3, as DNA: TGTGCCAGCAGTCTCGGGACAGGCAATACCTACGAGCAGTACTTC.

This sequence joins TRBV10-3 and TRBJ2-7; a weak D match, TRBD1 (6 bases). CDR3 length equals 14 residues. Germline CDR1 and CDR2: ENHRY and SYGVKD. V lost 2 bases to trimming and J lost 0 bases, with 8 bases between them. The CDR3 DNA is TGTGCCATCAGTGAGAGGACAGCCTCCTACGAGCAGTACTTC. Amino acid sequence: CAISERTASYEQYF.

This chain's CDR3 is CATSVGGTQYF. The DNA of the CDR3 is TGTGCCACCAGTGTGGGGGGTACGCAGTATTTT. This rearrangement joins TRBV24-1 to TRBJ2-3; possible D gene TRBD2, 6 bases. The CDR3 has 11 amino acids. V gave up 5 bases and J gave up 8 bases, with 7 bases separating them. Germline V gives CDR1 KGHDR, CDR2 SFDVKD.

CDR3 sequence: CASSWTSGYEQYF. The DNA for the CDR3 is TGTGCCAGCAGCTGGACTAGCGGCTACGAGCAGTACTTC. V and J are TRBV14 and TRBJ2-7; 10 positions agree with TRBD2. This CDR3 has 13 residues. The trim removed 5 bases at V and 3 bases at J, leaving 1 base unmatched. Per germline, CDR1 SGHDN and CDR2 FVKESK.

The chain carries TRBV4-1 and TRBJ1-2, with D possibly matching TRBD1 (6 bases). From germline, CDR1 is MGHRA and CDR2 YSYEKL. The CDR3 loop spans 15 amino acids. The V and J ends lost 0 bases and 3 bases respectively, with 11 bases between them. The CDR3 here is CASSQDWGQDYGYTF. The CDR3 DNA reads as TGCGCCAGCAGCCAAGATTGGGGGCAGGACTATGGCTACACCTTC.

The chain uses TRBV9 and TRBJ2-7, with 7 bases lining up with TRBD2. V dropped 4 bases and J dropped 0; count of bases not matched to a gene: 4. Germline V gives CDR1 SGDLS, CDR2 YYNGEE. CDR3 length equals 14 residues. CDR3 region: CASSTRDYSYEQYF. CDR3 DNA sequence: TGTGCCAGCAGCACCCGGGACTACTCCTACGAGCAGTACTTC.

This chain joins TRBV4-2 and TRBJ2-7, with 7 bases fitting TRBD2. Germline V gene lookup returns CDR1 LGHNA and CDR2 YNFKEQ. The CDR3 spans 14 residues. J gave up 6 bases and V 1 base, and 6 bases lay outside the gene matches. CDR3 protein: CASSQVPREGEQYF. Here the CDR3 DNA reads TGTGCCAGCAGCCAAGTCCCCAGGGAGGGCGAGCAGTACTTC.

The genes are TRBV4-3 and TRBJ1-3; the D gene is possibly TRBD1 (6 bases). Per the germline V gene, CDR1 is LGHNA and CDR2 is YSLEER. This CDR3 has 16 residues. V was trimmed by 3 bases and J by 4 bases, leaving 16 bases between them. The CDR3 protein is CASSHLGGLRGNTIYF. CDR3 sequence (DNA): TGCGCCAGCAGCCACTTGGGGGGGCTTCGGGGAAACACCATATATTTT.

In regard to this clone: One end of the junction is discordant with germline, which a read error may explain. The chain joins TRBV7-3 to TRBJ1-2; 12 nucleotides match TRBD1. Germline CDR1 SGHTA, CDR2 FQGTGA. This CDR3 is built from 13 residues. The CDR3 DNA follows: TGTGCCAGCAGCTTATTGGGGACAGGGGGCTTCGCCTTC. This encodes CASSLLGTGGFAF.

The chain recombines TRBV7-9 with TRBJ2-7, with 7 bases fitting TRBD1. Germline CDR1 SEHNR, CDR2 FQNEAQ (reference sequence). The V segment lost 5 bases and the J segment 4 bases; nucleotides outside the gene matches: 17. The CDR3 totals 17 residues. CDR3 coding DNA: TGTGCCAGCAGCGATACAGGGGTCCCAACATCCTATTACGAGCAGTACTTC. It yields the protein CASSDTGVPTSYYEQYF.

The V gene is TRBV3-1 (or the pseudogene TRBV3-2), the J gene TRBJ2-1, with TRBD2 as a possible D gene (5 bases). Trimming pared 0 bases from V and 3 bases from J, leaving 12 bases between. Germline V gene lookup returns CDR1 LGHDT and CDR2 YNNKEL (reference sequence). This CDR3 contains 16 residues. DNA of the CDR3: TGTGCCAGCAGCCAAGATCAGGACTGTAGCTACAATGAGCAGTTCTTC. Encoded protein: CASSQDQDCSYNEQFF.

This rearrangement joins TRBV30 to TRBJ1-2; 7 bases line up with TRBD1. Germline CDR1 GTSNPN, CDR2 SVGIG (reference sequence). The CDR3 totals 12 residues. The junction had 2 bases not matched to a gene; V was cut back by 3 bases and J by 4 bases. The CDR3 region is CAWSTGVYGYTF. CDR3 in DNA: TGTGCCTGGAGCACAGGGGTCTATGGCTACACCTTC.

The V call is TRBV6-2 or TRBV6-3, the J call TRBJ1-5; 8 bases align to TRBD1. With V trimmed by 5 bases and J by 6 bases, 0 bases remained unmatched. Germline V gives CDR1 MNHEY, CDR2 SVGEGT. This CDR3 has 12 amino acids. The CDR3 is CASSTGGQPQHF. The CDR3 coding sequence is TGTGCCAGCAGTACAGGGGGTCAGCCCCAGCATTTT.

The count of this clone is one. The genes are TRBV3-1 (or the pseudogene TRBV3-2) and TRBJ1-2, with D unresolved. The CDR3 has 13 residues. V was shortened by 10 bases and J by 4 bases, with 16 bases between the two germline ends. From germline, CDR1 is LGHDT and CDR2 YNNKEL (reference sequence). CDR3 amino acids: CATFSAGFYGYTF. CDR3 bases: TGTGCCACATTTTCTGCAGGCTTCTATGGCTACACCTTC.

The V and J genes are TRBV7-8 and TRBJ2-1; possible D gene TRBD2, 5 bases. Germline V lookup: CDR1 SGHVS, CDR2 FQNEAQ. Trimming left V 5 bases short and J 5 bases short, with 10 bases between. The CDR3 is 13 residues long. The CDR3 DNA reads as TGTGCCAGCAGCGTAGGACTCAACAATGAGCAGTTCTTC. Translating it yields CASSVGLNNEQFF.

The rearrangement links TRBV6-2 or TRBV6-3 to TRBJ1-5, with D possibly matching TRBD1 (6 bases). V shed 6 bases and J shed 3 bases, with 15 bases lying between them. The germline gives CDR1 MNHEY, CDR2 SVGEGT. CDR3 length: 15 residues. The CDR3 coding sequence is TGTGCCAGCAGCTCCGGCAGGGGCCCCAATCAGCCCCAGCATTTT. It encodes CASSSGRGPNQPQHF.

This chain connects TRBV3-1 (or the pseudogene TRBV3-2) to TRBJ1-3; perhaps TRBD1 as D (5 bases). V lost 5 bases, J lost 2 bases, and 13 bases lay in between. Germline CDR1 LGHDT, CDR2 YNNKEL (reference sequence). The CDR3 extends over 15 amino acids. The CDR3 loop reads CASSSYPGTGNTIYF. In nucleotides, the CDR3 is TGTGCCAGCAGCTCCTACCCAGGGACTGGAAACACCATATATTTT.

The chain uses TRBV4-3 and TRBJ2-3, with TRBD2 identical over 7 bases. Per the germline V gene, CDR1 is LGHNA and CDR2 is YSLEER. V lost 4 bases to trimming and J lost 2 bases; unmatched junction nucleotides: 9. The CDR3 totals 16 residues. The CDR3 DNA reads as TGCGCCAGCAGCCCTAATTTCGGGGGGTTCACAGATACGCAGTATTTT. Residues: CASSPNFGGFTDTQYF.

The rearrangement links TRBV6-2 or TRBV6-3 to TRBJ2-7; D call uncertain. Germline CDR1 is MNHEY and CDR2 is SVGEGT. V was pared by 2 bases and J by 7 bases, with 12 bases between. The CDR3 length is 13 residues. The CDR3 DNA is TGTGCCAGCAGTTACGGCCCAGCGAGGGAGCAGTACTTC. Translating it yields CASSYGPAREQYF.

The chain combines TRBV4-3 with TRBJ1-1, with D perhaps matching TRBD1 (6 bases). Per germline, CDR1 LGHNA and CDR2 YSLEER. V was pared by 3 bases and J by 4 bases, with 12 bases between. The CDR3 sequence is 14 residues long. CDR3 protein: CASSQAWTVTEAFF. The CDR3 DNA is TGCGCCAGCAGCCAGGCTTGGACAGTCACTGAAGCTTTCTTT.

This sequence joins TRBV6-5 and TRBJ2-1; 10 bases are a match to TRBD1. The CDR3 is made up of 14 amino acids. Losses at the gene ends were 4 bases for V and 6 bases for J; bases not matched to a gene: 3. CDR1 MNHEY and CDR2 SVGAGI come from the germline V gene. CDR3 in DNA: TGTGCCAGCAGTTGGACAGGGGGGGGCAATGAGCAGTTCTTC. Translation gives CASSWTGGGNEQFF.

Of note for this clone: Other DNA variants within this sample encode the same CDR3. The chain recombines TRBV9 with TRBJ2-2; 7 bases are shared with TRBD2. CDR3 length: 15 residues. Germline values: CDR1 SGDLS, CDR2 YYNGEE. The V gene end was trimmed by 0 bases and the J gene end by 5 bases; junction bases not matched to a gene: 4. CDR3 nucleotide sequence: TGTGCCAGCAGCGTAGGGCAGGGAGGGACCGGGGAGCTGTTTTTT. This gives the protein CASSVGQGGTGELFF.

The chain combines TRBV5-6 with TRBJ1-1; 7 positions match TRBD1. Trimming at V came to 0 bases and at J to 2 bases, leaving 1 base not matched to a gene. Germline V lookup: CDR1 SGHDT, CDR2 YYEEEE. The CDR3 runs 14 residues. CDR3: CASSLDRGNTEAFF. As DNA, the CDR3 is TGTGCCAGCAGCTTGGACAGGGGTAACACTGAAGCTTTCTTT.

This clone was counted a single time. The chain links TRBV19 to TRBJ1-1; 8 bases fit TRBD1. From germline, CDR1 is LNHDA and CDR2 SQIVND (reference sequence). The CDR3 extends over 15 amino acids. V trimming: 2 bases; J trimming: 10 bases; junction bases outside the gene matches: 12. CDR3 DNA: TGTGCCAGTAGTATACCCGGACAGGGTCGGTCGGGAGCTTTCTTT. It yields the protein CASSIPGQGRSGAFF. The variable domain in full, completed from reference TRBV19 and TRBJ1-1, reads DGGITQSPKYLFRKEGQNVTLSCEQNLNHDAMYWYRQDPGQGLRLIYYSQIVNDFQKGDIAEGYSVSREKKESFPLTVTSAQKNPTAFYLCASSIPGQGRSGAFFGQGTRLTVV.

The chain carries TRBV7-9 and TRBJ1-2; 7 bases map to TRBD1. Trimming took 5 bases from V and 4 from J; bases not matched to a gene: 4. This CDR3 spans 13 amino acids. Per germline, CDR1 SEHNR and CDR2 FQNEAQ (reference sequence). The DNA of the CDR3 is TGTGCCAGCAGCCACCGACAGGGCTATGGCTACACCTTC. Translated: CASSHRQGYGYTF. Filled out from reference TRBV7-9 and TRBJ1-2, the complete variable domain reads DTGVSQNPRHKITKRGQNVTFRCDPISEHNRLYWYRQTLGQGPEFLTYFQNEAQLEKSRLLSDRFSAERPKGSFSTLEIQRTEQGDSAMYLCASSHRQGYGYTFGSGTRLTVV.

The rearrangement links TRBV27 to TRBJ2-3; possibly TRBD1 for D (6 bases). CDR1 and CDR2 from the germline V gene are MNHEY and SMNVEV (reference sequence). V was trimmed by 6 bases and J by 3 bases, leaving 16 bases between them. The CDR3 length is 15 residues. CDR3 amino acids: CASRPTGRGTDTQYF. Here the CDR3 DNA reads TGTGCCAGCAGGCCGACAGGCCGGGGAACAGATACGCAGTATTTT.

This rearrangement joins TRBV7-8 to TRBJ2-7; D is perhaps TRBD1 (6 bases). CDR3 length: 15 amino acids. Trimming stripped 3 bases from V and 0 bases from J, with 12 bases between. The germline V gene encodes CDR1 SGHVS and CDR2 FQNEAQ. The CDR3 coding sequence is TGTGCCAGCAGCTTGCAGGGGCGTAGCTCCTACGAGCAGTACTTC. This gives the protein CASSLQGRSSYEQYF. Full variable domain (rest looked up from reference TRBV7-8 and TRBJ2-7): GAGVSQSPRYKVAKRGQDVALRCDPISGHVSLFWYQQALGQGPEFLTYFQNEAQLDKSGLPSDRFFAERPEGSVSTLKIQRTQQEDSAVYLCASSLQGRSSYEQYFGPGTRLTVT.